The 28 T cell receptor beta chains reported below all come from one sample, sequenced in a study of long-term antiretroviral therapy in people with HIV. Samples were assayed with immunoSEQ v3.0 at survey level. Assay used: immunoSEQ multiplex PCR; TCRdb lists only in-frame clones, some missing. Of 26,000 or so clones in the sample, 65% to 85% were seen once. The source was unsorted PBMCs, collected 0.8 years before starting antiretroviral therapy. Receptors were obtained from a young man with HIV.

Only a few counts were recorded for this clone. V gene TRBV7-9 combines with J gene TRBJ2-1; TRBD2 agrees at 7 bases. V trimming: 5 bases; J trimming: 5 bases; junction bases outside the gene matches: 3. This CDR3 has 13 amino acids. Germline V CDR1 and CDR2: SEHNR, FQNEAQ (reference sequence). CDR3 sequence (DNA): TGTGCCAGCAGCCCTGGACTAGACAATGAGCAGTTCTTC. Its protein is CASSPGLDNEQFF.

The chain recombines TRBV9 with TRBJ2-2, with unresolved D. The germline V and J ends were trimmed by 4 bases and 7 bases, with 11 bases remaining between them. Per the germline V gene, CDR1 is SGDLS and CDR2 is YYNGEE. CDR3 length: 13 residues. As DNA, the CDR3 is TGTGCCAGCAGCCTCACCCTAAGCGGGGAGCTGTTTTTT. Translated, it gives CASSLTLSGELFF.

The gene calls are TRBV28 and TRBJ1-2; 8 bases align to TRBD1. Trimming removed 8 bases from V and 3 bases from J; junction bases left unmatched: 11. Germline lookup yields CDR1 MDHEN and CDR2 SYDVKM. This CDR3 has 15 amino acids. As DNA, the CDR3 is TGTGCCAGCGGACAGGGCCGCAATCCCCACTATGGCTACACCTTC. Translating gives CASGQGRNPHYGYTF.

This chain uses TRBV21-1 with TRBJ2-1; TRBD1, as called in the table, went unchecked against the DNA. TRBV21-1 has pseudogene status. The CDR3 covers 18 residues. The CDR3 is CASSKGAPTGEAYNEQFF. DNA of the CDR3: TGTGCCAGCAGCAAAGGGGCCCCGACAGGGGAGGCCTACAATGAGCAGTTCTTC.

The V gene is TRBV5-4, the J gene TRBJ1-4; D is uncertain. CDR3 length: 14 residues. The V gene's germline CDR1 is SGHNT and CDR2 YYREEE (reference sequence). Trimming took off 2 bases at V and 8 bases at J, with 13 bases between the two ends. CDR3 sequence (DNA): TGTGCCAGCAGCTTACCCGGAGGAGGCGAAAAACTGTTTTTT. Translation: CASSLPGGGEKLFF.

This chain uses TRBV6-1 with TRBJ2-7; 8 nucleotides align to TRBD2. The junction had 9 bases not matched to a gene; V was cut back by 6 bases and J by 2 bases. The germline gives CDR1 MNHNS, CDR2 SASEGT. This CDR3 has 15 amino acids. CDR3 coding DNA: TGTGCCAGCAGGATGGGAGCGGGAGTAACCTACGAGCAGTACTTC. Encoded protein: CASRMGAGVTYEQYF.

The chain joins TRBV7-3 to TRBJ2-1, with 8 positions matching TRBD2. The CDR3 has 17 residues. Germline V gives CDR1 SGHTA, CDR2 FQGTGA. With V trimmed by 5 bases and J by 4 bases, 13 bases remained unmatched. The CDR3 DNA reads as TGTGCCAGCAGCCGGACTAGCTCCCCCCATACTTACAATGAGCAGTTCTTC. Translating gives CASSRTSSPHTYNEQFF.

The chain is built from TRBV7-9 and TRBJ1-4; 8 positions agree with TRBD1. The V and J ends lost 1 base and 4 bases, in that order; junction bases with no gene match: 8. Germline assignment: CDR1 SEHNR and CDR2 FQNEAQ (reference sequence). The CDR3 runs 17 residues. The DNA for the CDR3 is TGTGCCAGCAGCTTAGTGGCAGGGGGCTATGGTAATGAAAAACTGTTTTTT. Protein product: CASSLVAGGYGNEKLFF.

This chain links TRBV13 with TRBJ2-2, with D tentatively TRBD2 (6 bases). Germline V lookup: CDR1 PRHDT, CDR2 FYEKMQ (reference sequence). CDR3 length equals 13 residues. The ends were cut back, 5 bases at V and 4 bases at J, with 8 bases in the middle. CDR3 residues: CASSHGGTGELFF. CDR3 DNA sequence: TGTGCCAGCAGCCACGGGGGCACCGGGGAGCTGTTTTTT.

The V call is TRBV4-1, the J call TRBJ2-6; D possibly corresponds to TRBD1 (6 bases). CDR3 length: 20 residues. Looked up from germline, CDR1 is MGHRA and CDR2 is YSYEKL. V was shortened by 2 bases and J by 2 bases, with 22 bases between the two germline ends. The CDR3 loop is CASSQPGTSRQRPGANVLTF. As DNA, the CDR3 is TGCGCCAGCAGCCAACCTGGGACATCTAGACAGCGCCCTGGGGCCAACGTCCTGACTTTC.

This chain uses TRBV13 with TRBJ2-3; 10 positions agree with TRBD2. The length of the CDR3 is 15 residues. Germline V CDR1 and CDR2: PRHDT, FYEKMQ (reference sequence). Trimming took 5 bases from V and 6 from J; bases not matched to a gene: 8. Here the CDR3 DNA reads TGTGCCAGCAGCCCTCTAGCGGGAGTAGGTGATACGCAGTATTTT. It codes for CASSPLAGVGDTQYF.

This chain uses TRBV6-5 with TRBJ2-2; 11 positions match TRBD1. The CDR3 is 15 residues long. Germline assignment: CDR1 MNHEY and CDR2 SVGAGI. V dropped 4 bases and J dropped 6; count of bases not matched to a gene: 4. CDR3 sequence (DNA): TGTGCCAGCAGTTGGACAGGGGGCGCCCCCGGGGAGCTGTTTTTT. Protein sequence: CASSWTGGAPGELFF.

The J gene is TRBJ2-7, the V gene TRBV6-1, with D possibly being TRBD1 (6 bases). This CDR3 has 14 residues. Trimming took off 6 bases at V and 3 bases at J, with 15 bases between the two ends. Germline lookup yields CDR1 MNHNS and CDR2 SASEGT. The CDR3 DNA reads TGTGCCAGCAGCCTCCGGGACACCTACTACGAGCAGTACTTC. This codes for CASSLRDTYYEQYF.

The sample holds a few counts of this clone. The chain recombines TRBV27 with TRBJ1-1, with unresolved D. V lost 11 bases to trimming and J lost 0 bases, with 13 bases between them. The CDR3 is 13 amino acids. CDR1 is MNHEY and CDR2 is SMNVEV in the germline V gene (reference sequence). CDR3 region: CAGLGPLNTEAFF. The CDR3 nucleotides are TGTGCCGGACTAGGCCCTTTGAACACTGAAGCTTTCTTT.

The rearrangement joins TRBV7-3 to TRBJ2-7, with 8 positions matching TRBD1. The germline V gene encodes CDR1 SGHTA and CDR2 FQGTGA. V lost 3 bases, J lost 3 bases, and 4 bases stayed unmatched. The CDR3 extends over 14 amino acids. CDR3 sequence (DNA): TGTGCCAGCAGCTTGGGCAGGGGGCTCTACGAGCAGTACTTC. It yields the protein CASSLGRGLYEQYF.

V is TRBV30 and J is TRBJ2-5, with no clear D. CDR1 is GTSNPN and CDR2 is SVGIG in the germline V gene (reference sequence). V was pared by 3 bases and J by 5 bases, with 19 bases between. The CDR3 is made up of 15 amino acids. CDR3 amino acids: CAWRLDRVGSETQYF. The CDR3 DNA reads TGTGCCTGGAGACTGGATCGAGTCGGGTCGGAGACCCAGTACTTC.

The chain recombines TRBV6-1 with TRBJ2-7, with TRBD1 identical over 7 bases. The V segment lost 7 bases and the J segment 1 base; nucleotides outside the gene matches: 10. The germline V gene has CDR1 MNHNS and CDR2 SASEGT. This CDR3 is built from 15 residues. The CDR3 region is CASTPTGDGSYEQYF. Here the CDR3 DNA reads TGTGCCAGCACTCCAACAGGGGATGGATCCTACGAGCAGTACTTC.

The chain combines TRBV9 with TRBJ2-1, with 7 bases fitting TRBD2. Looked up from germline, CDR1 is SGDLS and CDR2 is YYNGEE. Trimming cost V 1 base and J 9 bases; bases outside gene matches: 7. This CDR3 region has 14 residues. The CDR3 DNA follows: TGTGCCAGCAGCGTATTAAGTGGGGGGGGTGAGCAGTTCTTC. Encoded protein: CASSVLSGGGEQFF.

The chain is built from TRBV4-1 and TRBJ1-4, with 8 bases lining up with TRBD1. The germline V gene encodes CDR1 MGHRA and CDR2 YSYEKL. Trimming cost V 6 bases and J 4 bases; bases outside gene matches: 7. The CDR3 is 15 residues long. CDR3 DNA sequence: TGCGCCAGCAGACCTGGACAGGGAAGTAATGAAAAACTGTTTTTT. It codes for CASRPGQGSNEKLFF.

The rearrangement joins TRBV7-9 to TRBJ2-1; D is uncertain. CDR1 and CDR2 from the germline V gene are SEHNR and FQNEAQ (reference sequence). Trimming took off 1 base at V and 12 bases at J, with 10 bases between the two ends. The CDR3 contains 12 residues. In nucleotides, the CDR3 is TGTGCCAGCAGCTTAGGTCTGGTGGGGCAGTTCTTC. Translation gives CASSLGLVGQFF.

The chain links TRBV15 to TRBJ1-5, with D possibly being TRBD1 (5 bases). The CDR3 has 17 amino acids. Germline V gives CDR1 LNHNV, CDR2 YYDKDF (reference sequence). V was clipped by 0 bases and J by 1 base, with 13 bases between them. The CDR3 loop is CATSRESAGSSNQPQHF. The CDR3 DNA reads as TGTGCCACCAGCAGAGAATCGGCAGGGTCAAGCAATCAGCCCCAGCATTTT.

The V and J genes are TRBV27 and TRBJ1-4; a possible D gene is TRBD1 (6 bases). Germline CDR1 is MNHEY and CDR2 is SMNVEV (reference sequence). This CDR3 spans 14 amino acids. V gave up 2 bases and J gave up 7 bases, with 11 bases separating them. The CDR3 nucleotides read TGTGCCAGCAGTTTAATAGGGGGGGGTGAAAAACTGTTTTTT. Its protein is CASSLIGGGEKLFF.

The chain is built from TRBV7-2 and TRBJ2-2; D gene unclear. Germline V gene data show CDR1 as SGHTA and CDR2 as FQGNSA. The CDR3 has 15 amino acids. V was trimmed by 1 base and J by 7 bases, leaving 13 bases between them. The CDR3 here is CASSLERLNRGELFF. The CDR3 nucleotides are TGTGCCAGCAGCTTAGAACGACTCAACCGCGGGGAGCTGTTTTTT.

The gene calls are TRBV11-2 and TRBJ2-3, with no clear D. Germline V CDR1 and CDR2: SGHAT, FQNNGV. This CDR3 is built from 16 residues. The V end was cut by 1 base, the J end by 2 bases, with 13 bases between. The CDR3 loop reads CASSLGLSGNTDTQYF. The CDR3 nucleotides are TGTGCCAGCAGCTTAGGACTGTCTGGGAACACAGATACGCAGTATTTT.

The V call is TRBV4-1, the J call TRBJ1-1; no definite D call. Germline CDR1 reads MGHRA; CDR2 reads YSYEKL. The CDR3 consists of 18 residues. The V and J ends lost 4 bases and 1 base respectively, with 22 bases between them. CDR3 nucleotides: TGCGCCAGCAGCCGCCTAGGGAGGGCCGGAGGTAAGAACACTGAAGCTTTCTTT. This encodes CASSRLGRAGGKNTEAFF.

The chain couples TRBV7-2 to TRBJ1-1; D gene unclear. Trimming pared 1 base from V and 4 bases from J, leaving 7 bases between. Germline CDR1 SGHTA, CDR2 FQGNSA. The CDR3 totals 13 residues. For the CDR3, the DNA is TGTGCCAGCAGCTTAGAAGTGGGCACTGAAGCTTTCTTT. Translation: CASSLEVGTEAFF.

This clone was seen more than once but under ten times. CDR3 loop: CASSLARGFYEQYF. The CDR3 DNA follows: TGTGCCAGCAGCTTAGCGCGGGGGTTCTACGAGCAGTACTTC. V is TRBV7-2 and J is TRBJ2-7; 7 nucleotides line up with TRBD2. CDR1 and CDR2 from the germline V gene are SGHTA and FQGNSA. The ends lost 0 bases at V and 3 bases at J; junction bases unmatched: 2. The CDR3 length is 14 residues.

The chain recombines TRBV29-1 with TRBJ2-2; 7 nucleotides line up with TRBD1. The germline gives CDR1 SQVTM, CDR2 ANQGSEA. The V gene end was trimmed by 5 bases and the J gene end by 3 bases; junction bases not matched to a gene: 9. The CDR3 is made up of 15 amino acids. The CDR3: CSVKGGTPDTGELFF. The CDR3 nucleotides read TGCAGCGTTAAAGGGGGCACCCCGGACACCGGGGAGCTGTTTTTT.